This TCR beta chain was recovered during a study of response to subunit inactivated influenza vaccine. Study-level points and caveats: Every seasonal influenza vaccination brings in few new T cells, the authors suggested.

This clonotype was found a few times. Its cognate antigen is unknown. TCRdb independently ran MiXCR on the RT-PCR reads; one entry per CDR3 protein. The sample lists around 150,000 distinct CDR3 sequences, around 9.9% seen once, with 9.5% to 15% in the top ten. Germline CDR1 and CDR2: PRHDT and FYEKMQ (reference sequence). The CDR3 has 15 residues. The J segment lost 9 bases and the V segment lost 4 bases, leaving 15 bases of the junction unmatched. The sequence was obtained from a man between 50 and 59 years old who received an inactivated influenza vaccine. The chain recombines TRBV13 with TRBJ2-7; 7 positions match TRBD2. This specimen consisted of non-naive T cells sorted from PBMCs, obtained 40 to 50 days after vaccination. CDR3 nucleotides: TGTGCCAGCAGCTCCATTAGCGGGTCCCAACCCCTGCAGTACTTC. It specifies CASSSISGSQPLQYF.